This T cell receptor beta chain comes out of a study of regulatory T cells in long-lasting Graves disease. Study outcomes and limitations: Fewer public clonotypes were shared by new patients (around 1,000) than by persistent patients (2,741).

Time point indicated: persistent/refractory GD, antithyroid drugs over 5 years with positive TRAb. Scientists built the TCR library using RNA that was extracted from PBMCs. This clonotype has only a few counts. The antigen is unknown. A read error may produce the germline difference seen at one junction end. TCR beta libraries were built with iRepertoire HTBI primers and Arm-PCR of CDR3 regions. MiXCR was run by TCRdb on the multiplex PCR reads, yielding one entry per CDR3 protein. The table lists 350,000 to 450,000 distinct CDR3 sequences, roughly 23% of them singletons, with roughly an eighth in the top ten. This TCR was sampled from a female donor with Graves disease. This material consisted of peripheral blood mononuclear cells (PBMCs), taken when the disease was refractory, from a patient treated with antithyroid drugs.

Here the CDR3 reads CAGSESGQGAVSPLHF. For the CDR3, the DNA is TGTGCCGGCAGCGAATCTGGACAGGGGGCAGTTTCACCCCTCCACTTT. This chain uses TRBV28 with TRBJ1-6, with 11 bases aligning to TRBD1. The length of the CDR3 is 16 residues. From germline, CDR1 is MDHEN and CDR2 SYDVKM.